These T cell receptor beta chains were read from a single sample in a study of blood T cell repertoires in COVID-19. Sequencing was performed with immunoSEQ multiplex PCR; in TCRdb, only in-frame clones are kept and a portion is missing. The sample contains a few hundred thousand clones, about nine tenths of which appear only once. Material: peripheral blood. These receptor sequences come from a man aged 45-65 years with acute or convalescent COVID-19. Each CDR3 is given with its conserved first and last residue. D genes are given only for firm matches. Size tells how often a clone was seen (once, few, many) or the class of an expanded clone, and some rows leave it out.

clone_size d_call j_call v_call cdr3_length cdr3_nt cdr3_aa
- - TRBJ2-5 TRBV9 14 TGTGCCAGCAGCGTAGAAGGGGCTCAAGAGACCCAGTACTTC CASSVEGAQETQYF
- TRBD1 TRBJ2-7 TRBV6-5 13 TGTGCCAGCAGTTTTGAGACAGGGGTTGACCCGAGCTTC CASSFETGVDPSF
- - TRBJ1-2 TRBV3-1/TRBV3-2 13 TGTGCCAGCAGCCTCGGGGTTAACTATGGCTACACCTTC CASSLGVNYGYTF
- - TRBJ2-7 TRBV4-1 14 TGCGCCAGCAGCCAAGATGGCAGGGAGGACGAGCAGTACTTC CASSQDGREDEQYF
once - TRBJ1-4 TRBV4-1 13 TGCGCCAGCAGCCCCCGAATGGCTGAAAAACTGTTTTTT CASSPRMAEKLFF
- - TRBJ2-7 TRBV21-1 14 TGTGCCAGCAGCTCACGACTAGCGCGCTACGAGCAGTACTTC CASSSRLARYEQYF
- - TRBJ1-1 TRBV10-1 13 TGCGCCAGCAGTTCGGACAGAAACACTGAAGCTTTCTTT CASSSDRNTEAFF
- TRBD1 TRBJ2-5 TRBV19 14 TGTGCCAGTAGCTACAGGGGGCCCCAAGAGACCCAGTACTTC CASSYRGPQETQYF
few - TRBJ2-1 TRBV3-1/TRBV3-2 16 TGTGCCAGCAGCCAAGATGTGACGGGCTCCTACAATGAGCAGTTCTTC CASSQDVTGSYNEQFF
- - TRBJ1-1 TRBV7-2 14 TGTGCCAGCAGCTTAGCACCGAGTCATGGTGAAGCTTTCTTT CASSLAPSHGEAFF
- TRBD1 TRBJ2-7 TRBV19 14 TGTGCCAGTAGTTGGACAGGGGGTCACTACGAGCAGTACTTC CASSWTGGHYEQYF
- - TRBJ2-5 TRBV7-2 14 TGTGCCAGCACAAAAGCGGGTCCGGGAGAGACCCAGTACTTC CASTKAGPGETQYF
- - TRBJ1-5 TRBV6-5 14 TGTGCCAGCAGTCGGGCAGGAGGAGGTCAGCCCCAGCATTTT CASSRAGGGQPQHF
- - TRBJ1-2 TRBV27 14 TGTGCCAGCCCCCACCTCCACAAACACTATGGCTACACCTTC CASPHLHKHYGYTF